This is a list of T cell receptor beta chains from one sample in a study of identical twins. TCRdb reprocessed the 5' RACE reads via MiXCR and lists one record per CDR3 protein. The sample has 1.5 million to 2 million distinct CDR3 sequences; roughly a third are singletons. Material for sequencing was cord blood. The receptors stem from a newborn girl in good health. Both conserved end residues are part of each CDR3. Fields, in order: V gene, J gene, clone size, D gene, CDR3 protein, CDR3 DNA. D genes are given only for firm matches. Rows give clone size only sometimes, using once, few, many, or a class for an expanded clone.

>TRBV9|TRBJ2-1|.|TRBD2
CASSAGLAGFHEQFF
TGTGCCAGCAGCGCGGGACTAGCGGGATTCCATGAGCAGTTCTTC
>TRBV12-3/TRBV12-4|TRBJ1-1|.|.
CASSFWGRDTEAFF
TGTGCCAGCAGTTTCTGGGGGCGCGACACTGAAGCTTTCTTT
>TRBV27|TRBJ2-5|.|.
CASNPTIRGETQYF
TGTGCCAGCAACCCTACCATAAGGGGTGAGACCCAGTACTTC
>TRBV4-2|TRBJ1-4|.|TRBD1
CASSQRGTANEKLFF
TGTGCCAGCAGCCAACGGGGGACAGCTAATGAAAAACTGTTTTTT
>TRBV20-1|TRBJ2-1|.|.
CSARDRGFSYNEQFF
TGCAGTGCCCGCGATAGGGGGTTCTCCTACAATGAGCAGTTCTTC
>TRBV5-1|TRBJ1-2|.|.
CASSFDSGNGYTF
TGCGCCAGCAGCTTCGACAGCGGGAATGGCTACACCTTC
>TRBV20-1|TRBJ2-1|few|TRBD2
CSARWEREVLFF
TGCAGTGCTAGATGGGAGCGGGAGGTTCTGTTCTTC
>TRBV4-1|TRBJ1-6|.|.
CASSQGGTRSPLHF
TGCGCCAGTAGCCAAGGTGGTACCCGTTCACCCCTCCACTTT
>TRBV13|TRBJ1-1|few|.
CASSLGGLRNTEAFF
TGTGCCAGCAGCTTAGGGGGGCTCAGGAACACTGAAGCTTTCTTT
>TRBV9|TRBJ2-7|.|TRBD2
CASSGGGLAEIHNEQYF
TGTGCCAGCAGCGGGGGGGGACTAGCGGAAATACACAATGAGCAGTACTTC
>TRBV28|TRBJ2-3|few|.
CASTSWQNTDTQYF
TGTGCCAGCACCTCTTGGCAGAACACAGATACGCAGTATTTT
>TRBV4-1|TRBJ2-1|.|TRBD1
CASSQVGQGAYNEQFF
TGCGCCAGCAGCCAAGTGGGACAGGGAGCCTACAATGAGCAGTTCTTC
>TRBV21-1|TRBJ2-1|.|.
CASSRQGKEETQFF
TGTGCCAGCAGCAGACAGGGGAAAGAGGAGACCCAGTTCTTC
>TRBV27|TRBJ1-6|few|.
CASSALGGDSPLHF
TGTGCCAGCAGTGCCCTCGGGGGCGATTCACCCCTCCACTTT
>TRBV12-2|TRBJ1-5|.|.
CASRYRGKGPDQPQHF
TGTGCAAGTCGTTACCGGGGCAAGGGTCCCGATCAGCCCCAGCATTTT
>TRBV5-5|TRBJ2-1|few|TRBD2
CASRYSTGTIEYEQFF
TGTGCCAGCAGGTACTCCACGGGGACTATCGAGTATGAGCAGTTCTTC
>TRBV2|TRBJ1-1|few|TRBD1
CASGTGDAEAFF
TGTGCCAGCGGAACAGGGGACGCTGAAGCTTTCTTT
>TRBV3-1|TRBJ2-7|.|TRBD2
CASNHSSGGTYEQYF
TGTGCCAGCAACCACTCTAGCGGGGGGACCTACGAGCAGTACTTC
>TRBV29-1|TRBJ2-3|.|.
CSVEGGEFTDTQYF
TGCAGCGTTGAAGGTGGCGAATTCACAGATACGCAGTATTTT
>TRBV4-1|TRBJ1-6|.|.
CASSQGDSNNSPLHF
TGCGCCAGCAGCCAAGGAGACTCCAATAATTCACCCCTCCACTTT
>TRBV24-1|TRBJ2-1|.|TRBD2
CATSTRSGEVYNEQFF
TGTGCCACCAGTACAAGAAGCGGGGAAGTTTACAATGAGCAGTTCTTC
>TRBV28|TRBJ1-2|few|TRBD1
CASSLQGAFIYGYTF
TGTGCCAGCAGCCTACAGGGGGCGTTTATCTATGGCTACACCTTC
>TRBV25-1|TRBJ1-1|few|.
CASSDQGWGTEAFF
TGTGCCAGCAGTGACCAGGGATGGGGGACTGAAGCTTTCTTT
>TRBV20-1|TRBJ2-5|once|.
CSCRGRETQYF
TGCAGTTGCCGGGGACGGGAGACCCAGTACTTC
>TRBV29-1|TRBJ2-5|few|.
CSVGRTQETQYF
TGCAGCGTGGGACGGACTCAAGAGACCCAGTACTTC
>TRBV19|TRBJ1-1|.|.
CASSITWGTEAFF
TGTGCCAGTAGTATCACGTGGGGCACTGAAGCTTTCTTT
>TRBV10-3|TRBJ1-6|few|TRBD1
CAISESRTGFNSPLHF
TGTGCCATCAGTGAGTCGAGGACAGGCTTTAATTCACCCCTCCACTTT
>TRBV5-8|TRBJ2-5|few|.
CASSLTRVCETQYF
TGTGCCAGCAGCTTGACGCGGGTCTGCGAGACCCAGTACTTC
>TRBV7-2|TRBJ2-2|.|TRBD2
CASSAQLAGGPGELFF
TGTGCCAGCAGCGCCCAACTAGCGGGAGGGCCCGGGGAGCTGTTTTTT
>TRBV6-2/TRBV6-3|TRBJ2-7|.|TRBD1
CASSYFYRGLYEQYF
TGTGCCAGCAGTTACTTTTACAGGGGGCTCTACGAGCAGTACTTC
>TRBV29-1|TRBJ2-7|many|TRBD2
CSVEGPSSGPSYEQYF
TGCAGCGTTGAAGGACCTTCTAGCGGGCCTTCCTACGAGCAGTACTTC
>TRBV20-1|TRBJ1-2|few|.
CSARELGGYGYTF
TGCAGTGCTAGAGAACTAGGTGGCTATGGCTACACCTTC
>TRBV20-1|TRBJ1-5|.|.
CSASTSGDQPQHF
TGCAGTGCTAGTACAAGTGGTGATCAGCCCCAGCATTTT
>TRBV4-1|TRBJ1-2|few|.
CASSPPTRENYGYTF
TGCGCCAGCAGCCCCCCGACAAGGGAGAACTATGGCTACACCTTC
>TRBV3-1|TRBJ2-7|.|TRBD1
CASSQDPGQGAYEQYF
TGTGCCAGCAGCCAGGACCCGGGACAGGGCGCCTACGAGCAGTACTTC
>TRBV9|TRBJ2-5|.|TRBD1
CASSRQGKTQYF
TGTGCCAGCAGCCGACAGGGAAAGACCCAGTACTTC
>TRBV5-6|TRBJ2-3|.|.
CASSLGITSYTDTQYF
TGTGCCAGCAGCTTGGGAATCACCAGCTACACAGATACGCAGTATTTT
>TRBV29-1|TRBJ2-1|.|.
CSVEYYNEQFF
TGCAGCGTTGAATATTACAATGAGCAGTTCTTC
>TRBV20-1|TRBJ2-7|few|.
CSAEPVQRTKGEQYF
TGCAGTGCCGAGCCCGTCCAAAGGACCAAGGGCGAGCAGTACTTC
>TRBV24-1|TRBJ1-4|.|.
CATSDAGVNEKLFF
TGTGCCACCAGTGATGCAGGGGTAAATGAAAAACTGTTTTTT
>TRBV20-1|TRBJ2-3|few|.
CSAIFPGPDTQYF
TGCAGTGCTATTTTTCCAGGCCCAGATACGCAGTATTTT
>TRBV4-2|TRBJ2-7|.|TRBD2
CASSRRSSSGGASTYEQYF
TGTGCCAGCAGCCGAAGATCTTCTAGCGGGGGGGCCTCAACCTACGAGCAGTACTTC
>TRBV5-1|TRBJ1-2|few|TRBD1
CASSSDRGLGGYTF
TGCGCCAGCAGCTCGGACAGGGGGCTGGGAGGCTACACCTTC
>TRBV6-8|TRBJ2-4|.|TRBD1
CASSNRTGVFNAKNIQYF
TGTGCCAGCAGTAACAGGACAGGGGTATTCAACGCCAAAAACATTCAGTACTTC
>TRBV21-1|TRBJ2-5|once|.
CASSKGGGLRETQYF
TGTGCCAGCAGCAAAGGGGGAGGGCTCAGGGAGACCCAGTACTTC
>TRBV27|TRBJ2-1|.|.
CASSLYRLNEQFF
TGTGCCAGCAGTTTGTACAGGCTCAATGAGCAGTTCTTC
>TRBV27|TRBJ1-1|few|.
CASSDVRNTEAFF
TGTGCCAGCTCGGACGTAAGGAACACTGAAGCTTTCTTT
>TRBV10-1|TRBJ1-1|few|TRBD1
CAHKPDRGNTEAFF
TGCGCCCATAAACCAGACAGGGGGAACACTGAAGCTTTCTTT
>TRBV3-1|TRBJ1-1|.|TRBD1
CASSRLTGGTEAFF
TGTGCCAGCAGCCGTTTAACAGGGGGGACTGAAGCTTTCTTT
>TRBV9|TRBJ2-7|.|.
CASSVGLSSYNEQYF
TGTGCCAGCAGCGTTGGCCTCTCCTCCTACAATGAGCAGTACTTC
>TRBV6-2/TRBV6-3|TRBJ1-5|.|TRBD1
CASTLRQGWDQPQHF
TGTGCCAGCACGTTGCGACAGGGGTGGGATCAGCCCCAGCATTTT
>TRBV20-1|TRBJ2-3|few|.
CSAREGGASQYF
TGCAGTGCTAGAGAAGGGGGGGCCTCGCAGTATTTT
>TRBV11-2|TRBJ2-3|few|TRBD2
CASIHRDYRTDTQYF
TGTGCCAGCATACACCGGGACTACCGCACAGATACGCAGTATTTT
>TRBV2|TRBJ2-7|.|.
CASSEVLGDLHNEQYF
TGTGCCAGCAGTGAAGTACTGGGGGACTTACACAATGAGCAGTACTTC
>TRBV20-1|TRBJ1-6|few|TRBD1
CSARARQGNSPLHF
TGCAGTGCTAGAGCGCGACAGGGGAATTCACCCCTCCACTTT
>TRBV2|TRBJ2-4|.|.
CASTAELVLAKNIQYF
TGTGCCAGCACCGCGGAGTTAGTGCTAGCCAAAAACATTCAGTACTTC
>TRBV4-1|TRBJ2-2|.|.
CASSQERSTTGELFF
TGCGCCAGCAGCCAAGAGCGCAGTACCACCGGGGAGCTGTTTTTT
>TRBV29-1|TRBJ1-5|.|.
CSVVAEGNQPQHF
TGCAGCGTTGTAGCGGAGGGGAATCAGCCCCAGCATTTT
>TRBV5-1|TRBJ2-7|few|.
CASSPQQGLPSYEQYF
TGCGCCAGCAGCCCCCAACAGGGCCTCCCTTCCTACGAGCAGTACTTC
>TRBV24-1|TRBJ1-5|.|.
CATSDPRQPDSNQPQHF
TGTGCCACCAGTGACCCGAGACAGCCCGATAGCAATCAGCCCCAGCATTTT